A single T cell receptor (beta chain) is shown here with its context. What it binds is not known. Measured with immunoSEQ multiplex PCR; TCRdb has only the in-frame clones, and not every one. This sample yields around 140,000 clones, of which 80% to 95% are seen a single time; 1.5% to 2% belongs to the top ten. The data derive from a study of T cell responses to AZD1222 COVID-19 vaccine. The ends were cut back, 5 bases at V and 2 bases at J, with 15 bases in the middle. There are 15 residues in the CDR3. Looked up from germline, CDR1 is MNHEY and CDR2 is SVGAGI. Study outcomes and limitations: Spike-specific TCR breadth and depth both grew after two AZD1222 doses. Donors skewed white British and female; clonal diversity was possibly underestimated. Variant regions that are unmutated are reportedly the target of nearly half of spike-specific TCRs.

The sample here was peripheral blood, taken 28 days after the second AZD1222 dose. The receptor was isolated from an adult who received the AZD1222 COVID-19 vaccine. V gene TRBV6-5 combines with J gene TRBJ1-1; no clear D gene. CDR3 bases: TGTGCCAGCAGTATATCCACGGGGTACAACACTGAAGCTTTCTTT. Translating it yields CASSISTGYNTEAFF.